Shown below are 10 T cell receptor beta chains from a single sample sequenced in a study of blood T cell repertoires in COVID-19. Assay: immunoSEQ multiplex PCR; the TCRdb copy retains only in-frame clones and omits some. The sample holds under 45,000 clones, around nine tenths seen once. The sequenced material came from peripheral blood. The receptor source for this set is a man aged 60-69 years with active or convalescent COVID-19.

This clone appeared a few times. The chain joins TRBV7-9 to TRBJ1-3; D possibly corresponds to TRBD1 (5 bases). Germline-derived CDR1 and CDR2 are SEHNR and FQNEAQ (reference sequence). V shed 5 bases and J shed 0 bases, with 11 bases lying between them. The CDR3 extends over 15 amino acids. CDR3: CASSQQASSGNTIYF. The CDR3 nucleotides read TGTGCCAGCAGCCAACAGGCTTCCTCTGGAAACACCATATATTTT.

The chain links TRBV7-2 to TRBJ2-7, with D possibly matching TRBD2 (6 bases). V shed 4 bases and J shed 4 bases, with 14 bases lying between them. Germline V gene sequence: CDR1 SGHTA, CDR2 FQGNSA. The CDR3 is 14 residues long. As DNA, the CDR3 is TGTGCCAGCAGCTGGTGGAGCGGAGGGTACGAGCAGTACTTC. Its protein product is CASSWWSGGYEQYF.

The chain joins TRBV3-1 (or the pseudogene TRBV3-2) to TRBJ1-2; 10 bases fit TRBD1. Trimming removed 4 bases from V and 4 bases from J; junction bases left unmatched: 6. The CDR3 spans 15 residues. Germline V gene data show CDR1 as LGHDT and CDR2 as YNNKEL (reference sequence). CDR3 nucleotide sequence: TGTGCCAGCAGCCCTCGGACAGGGGGAACCTATGGCTACACCTTC. Translating gives CASSPRTGGTYGYTF.

The chain employs TRBV3-1 (or the pseudogene TRBV3-2) and TRBJ1-3; D unresolved. V lost 2 bases and J 4 bases, leaving 9 bases between the germline ends. CDR1 and CDR2 from the germline V gene are LGHDT and YNNKEL (reference sequence). The CDR3 is 14 amino acids. CDR3 sequence (DNA): TGTGCCAGCAGCCAACGAGGGTACGGAAACACCATATATTTT. It codes for CASSQRGYGNTIYF.

This chain uses TRBV9 with TRBJ2-3; maybe TRBD2 (6 bases). Trimming removed 4 bases at V and 1 base at J, with 19 bases between. CDR1 is SGDLS and CDR2 is YYNGEE in the germline V gene. CDR3 length equals 17 residues. Here the CDR3 DNA reads TGTGCCAGCAGCCCCCGACCTCCGGGACTCCGCACAGATACGCAGTATTTT. Protein sequence: CASSPRPPGLRTDTQYF.

The V call is TRBV7-2, the J call TRBJ2-7; 12 positions agree with TRBD2. The CDR3 runs 15 residues. Trimming took 4 bases from V and 7 from J; bases not matched to a gene: 8. CDR1 SGHTA and CDR2 FQGNSA come from the germline V gene. The DNA of the CDR3 is TGTGCCAGCAGCTGGAGACTAGCGGGGGCAAGGGAGCAGTACTTC. Its translation is CASSWRLAGAREQYF.

The chain is built from TRBV19 and TRBJ1-5; 8 positions agree with TRBD1. Trimming took 0 bases from V and 2 from J; bases not matched to a gene: 9. CDR1 LNHDA and CDR2 SQIVND come from the germline V gene (reference sequence). This CDR3 region has 18 residues. In DNA form, the CDR3 reads TGTGCCAGTAGTATAGACCCCCGGACAGGGTTTGGCAATCAGCCCCAGCATTTT. It translates to CASSIDPRTGFGNQPQHF.

This chain links TRBV6-5 with TRBJ1-1; D remains unclear. The germline V gene encodes CDR1 MNHEY and CDR2 SVGAGI. The CDR3 is 15 residues long. The V and J ends lost 2 bases and 4 bases respectively, with 14 bases between them. CDR3 sequence reads: CASSYPGRGPTEAFF. The CDR3 nucleotides are TGTGCCAGCAGTTACCCCGGAAGAGGGCCCACTGAAGCTTTCTTT.

V is TRBV7-3 and J is TRBJ1-1; 8 nucleotides match TRBD1. V dropped 5 bases and J dropped 5; count of bases not matched to a gene: 4. Germline V gives CDR1 SGHTA, CDR2 FQGTGA. The CDR3 is made up of 13 amino acids. CDR3 residues: CASSPGGTTEAFF. DNA for the CDR3: TGTGCCAGCAGCCCAGGGGGCACGACTGAAGCTTTCTTT.

The rearrangement joins TRBV10-2 to TRBJ2-7, with a weak D call TRBD1 (5 bases). Germline CDR1 WSHSY, CDR2 SAAADI. The CDR3 covers 12 residues. V lost 6 bases and J lost 3, with 9 bases in between. The CDR3 nucleotides are TGCGCCAGCAGGCTAGGGGACTACGAGCAGTACTTC. Protein: CASRLGDYEQYF.